A selection of T cell receptor beta chains follows, all from one sample in a study of spatial heterogeneity in lung cancer. TCRdb reanalysed the 5' RACE reads using MiXCR and keeps one entry per CDR3 protein. The sample contains roughly 9,800 distinct CDR3 sequences, roughly half of which appear only once. The material sequenced was lung tumor tissue, taken at surgery. Receptors were obtained from a female donor with early-stage non-small cell lung cancer. Each CDR3 is given with its conserved first and last residue. The D gene is left open where the match is weak. A clone size is listed for some rows: how often the clone was seen (once, few, many), or a class if it is expanded.

J: TRBJ1-6; V: TRBV7-2; size: few; D: .; CDR3: CASSPGSSPLHF; DNA: TGTGCCAGCAGCCCCGGATCATCACCCCTCCACTTT
J: TRBJ1-1; V: TRBV28; size: .; D: .; CDR3: CASIFNTEAFF; DNA: TGTGCCAGCATCTTTAACACTGAAGCTTTCTTT
J: TRBJ1-5; V: TRBV19; size: .; D: .; CDR3: CASTGGISNQPQHF; DNA: TGTGCCAGTACAGGAGGTATTAGCAATCAGCCCCAGCATTTT
J: TRBJ2-1; V: TRBV20-1; size: .; D: .; CDR3: CSPLSPVQGPSYNEQFF; DNA: TGCAGTCCGCTATCGCCCGTACAGGGTCCTTCCTACAATGAGCAGTTCTTC
J: TRBJ1-4; V: TRBV3-1; size: .; D: .; CDR3: CASSRLGENEKLFF; DNA: TGTGCCAGCAGCCGATTAGGGGAGAATGAAAAACTGTTTTTT
J: TRBJ2-3; V: TRBV10-1; size: .; D: .; CDR3: CASSERGRTLGTQYF; DNA: TGCGCCAGCAGTGAAAGGGGTAGGACCCTCGGTACGCAGTATTTT
J: TRBJ2-3; V: TRBV5-1; size: few; D: TRBD1; CDR3: CASSWDRVTDTQYF; DNA: TGCGCCAGCAGCTGGGACAGGGTGACAGATACGCAGTATTTT
J: TRBJ2-7; V: TRBV7-9; size: .; D: .; CDR3: CASSPKGPYEQYF; DNA: TGTGCCAGCAGCCCTAAAGGACCCTACGAGCAGTACTTC
J: TRBJ1-2; V: TRBV12-3/TRBV12-4; size: .; D: .; CDR3: CASSLDRPNYGYTF; DNA: TGTGCCAGCAGTTTAGATCGGCCCAACTATGGCTACACCTTC
J: TRBJ2-5; V: TRBV9; size: few; D: .; CDR3: CASSVQETQYF; DNA: TGTGCCAGCAGCGTTCAAGAGACCCAGTACTTC
J: TRBJ2-7; V: TRBV14; size: once; D: .; CDR3: CASSQGRTSYEQYF; DNA: TGTGCCAGCAGCCAAGGCCGGACGTCCTACGAGCAGTACTTC
J: TRBJ1-2; V: TRBV2; size: .; D: .; CDR3: CASSEGRQEGYTF; DNA: TGTGCCAGCAGTGAAGGCAGGCAAGAGGGCTACACCTTC
J: TRBJ2-3; V: TRBV7-2; size: .; D: .; CDR3: CASSLGMGDWHTQYF; DNA: TGTGCCAGCAGCTTAGGGATGGGTGACTGGCATACGCAGTATTTT
J: TRBJ2-2; V: TRBV11-3; size: few; D: .; CDR3: CASSQTATGELFF; DNA: TGTGCCAGCAGCCAAACAGCAACCGGGGAGCTGTTTTTT
J: TRBJ2-7; V: TRBV7-9; size: .; D: .; CDR3: CASSEARVSWQYF; DNA: TGTGCCAGCAGCGAAGCCAGGGTCTCGTGGCAGTACTTC
J: TRBJ2-7; V: TRBV20-1; size: .; D: .; CDR3: CSARDSYEQYF; DNA: TGCAGTGCTAGAGACAGCTACGAGCAGTACTTC
J: TRBJ2-5; V: TRBV6-1; size: .; D: .; CDR3: CASSVTGETQYF; DNA: TGTGCCAGCAGTGTGACAGGAGAGACCCAGTACTTC
J: TRBJ1-2; V: TRBV6-5; size: .; D: .; CDR3: CASSSVGGRNYGYTF; DNA: TGTGCCAGCAGTTCCGTCGGGGGCAGAAACTATGGCTACACCTTC
J: TRBJ2-5; V: TRBV7-6; size: .; D: TRBD2; CDR3: CASSLSGEGTQYF; DNA: TGTGCCAGCAGCTTATCTGGGGAGGGGACCCAGTACTTC
J: TRBJ2-7; V: TRBV20-1; size: .; D: TRBD2; CDR3: CSARGGSTHYEQYF; DNA: TGCAGTGCTAGGGGGGGGAGTACCCACTACGAGCAGTACTTC
J: TRBJ2-5; V: TRBV9; size: .; D: .; CDR3: CASSVRNRPQETQYF; DNA: TGTGCCAGCAGCGTCCGAAACCGGCCTCAAGAGACCCAGTACTTC
J: TRBJ1-4; V: TRBV20-1; size: .; D: .; CDR3: CSASLGGSEKLFF; DNA: TGCAGTGCTAGTCTCGGGGGGAGTGAAAAACTGTTTTTT
J: TRBJ1-2; V: TRBV20-1; size: .; D: .; CDR3: CSARGQARHGYTF; DNA: TGCAGTGCTAGAGGACAGGCCCGCCATGGCTACACCTTC
J: TRBJ2-1; V: TRBV20-1; size: .; D: TRBD1; CDR3: CSAREPGTGRALGSYNEQFF; DNA: TGCAGTGCTAGAGAACCCGGGACAGGGAGGGCCTTAGGCTCCTACAATGAGCAGTTCTTC
J: TRBJ2-1; V: TRBV2; size: .; D: .; CDR3: CASSEVLVGGNEQFF; DNA: TGTGCCAGCAGTGAGGTACTAGTGGGGGGCAATGAGCAGTTCTTC
J: TRBJ1-1; V: TRBV27; size: .; D: .; CDR3: CASSWNFNTEAFF; DNA: TGTGCCAGCAGTTGGAACTTTAACACTGAAGCTTTCTTT
J: TRBJ2-1; V: TRBV11-2; size: .; D: TRBD2; CDR3: CASSLSPGGPNEQFF; DNA: TGTGCCAGCAGCTTAAGTCCGGGGGGGCCCAATGAGCAGTTCTTC
J: TRBJ2-5; V: TRBV28; size: .; D: .; CDR3: CASSSRWGQETQYF; DNA: TGTGCCAGCAGTTCCCGGTGGGGGCAAGAGACCCAGTACTTC
J: TRBJ1-5; V: TRBV20-1; size: .; D: .; CDR3: CSASPGTRSNQPQHF; DNA: TGCAGTGCTAGCCCGGGGACGAGAAGCAATCAGCCCCAGCATTTT
J: TRBJ2-7; V: TRBV11-2; size: .; D: .; CDR3: CASSSDGGTYEQYF; DNA: TGTGCCAGCAGCTCCGATGGGGGTACCTACGAGCAGTACTTC
J: TRBJ1-2; V: TRBV20-1; size: .; D: .; CDR3: CSAYPTPGQGLQNYGYTF; DNA: TGCAGTGCTTATCCTACCCCGGGACAAGGACTACAGAACTATGGCTACACCTTC
J: TRBJ1-5; V: TRBV5-1; size: .; D: .; CDR3: CASSLWGSQPQHF; DNA: TGCGCCAGCAGCTTGTGGGGGAGCCAGCCCCAGCATTTT
J: TRBJ2-7; V: TRBV12-3/TRBV12-4; size: .; D: TRBD2; CDR3: CASSPRTSRWEQYF; DNA: TGTGCCAGCAGCCCCCGGACTAGCCGATGGGAGCAGTACTTC
J: TRBJ2-7; V: TRBV13; size: .; D: TRBD2; CDR3: CASSFSGAMGSYEQYF; DNA: TGTGCCAGCAGCTTTAGCGGGGCCATGGGGTCCTACGAGCAGTACTTC
J: TRBJ2-3; V: TRBV20-1; size: .; D: .; CDR3: CSATEKETTDTQYF; DNA: TGCAGTGCTACAGAGAAAGAAACCACAGATACGCAGTATTTT
J: TRBJ2-5; V: TRBV11-2; size: .; D: TRBD1; CDR3: CASSLRQGVGETQYF; DNA: TGTGCCAGCAGCCTACGACAGGGGGTTGGAGAGACCCAGTACTTC
J: TRBJ1-1; V: TRBV4-1; size: once; D: TRBD1; CDR3: CASSHMDRWDTEAFF; DNA: TGCGCCAGCAGCCACATGGACAGGTGGGACACTGAAGCTTTCTTT
J: TRBJ2-1; V: TRBV3-1; size: .; D: TRBD1; CDR3: CASSPYPEDRVRNEQFF; DNA: TGTGCCAGCAGCCCGTACCCCGAGGACAGGGTTCGCAATGAGCAGTTCTTC
J: TRBJ1-3; V: TRBV9; size: .; D: .; CDR3: CASSVEPGNTIYF; DNA: TGTGCCAGCAGCGTGGAGCCTGGAAACACCATATATTTT
J: TRBJ2-3; V: TRBV6-5; size: few; D: .; CDR3: CASSPRWSPTDTQYF; DNA: TGTGCCAGCAGTCCCCGGTGGAGCCCCACAGATACGCAGTATTTT
J: TRBJ2-2; V: TRBV20-1; size: .; D: .; CDR3: CSARELVAGELFF; DNA: TGCAGTGCTAGAGAACTAGTTGCCGGGGAGCTGTTTTTT
J: TRBJ1-2; V: TRBV11-2; size: .; D: TRBD1; CDR3: CASSLDRMAGYTF; DNA: TGTGCCAGCAGCTTGGACAGGATGGCCGGCTACACCTTC
J: TRBJ2-3; V: TRBV5-1; size: .; D: .; CDR3: CASSLMRATDTQYF; DNA: TGCGCCAGCAGCTTGATGAGAGCGACAGATACGCAGTATTTT
J: TRBJ2-7; V: TRBV5-1; size: few; D: TRBD1; CDR3: CASSIGQGPYEQYF; DNA: TGCGCCAGCAGCATCGGACAGGGGCCCTACGAGCAGTACTTC
J: TRBJ2-5; V: TRBV2; size: once; D: .; CDR3: CASKRTGPRGETQYF; DNA: TGTGCCAGCAAACGAACCGGGCCGAGGGGGGAGACCCAGTACTTC
J: TRBJ2-3; V: TRBV6-6; size: .; D: TRBD2; CDR3: CASSNRGGATDTQYF; DNA: TGTGCCAGCAGTAATCGCGGGGGGGCGACAGATACGCAGTATTTT
J: TRBJ2-7; V: TRBV10-3; size: few; D: TRBD1; CDR3: CAISEPGQGNYEQYF; DNA: TGTGCCATCAGTGAGCCGGGACAGGGCAACTACGAGCAGTACTTC
J: TRBJ2-7; V: TRBV30; size: .; D: .; CDR3: CAWSWAHEQYF; DNA: TGTGCCTGGAGCTGGGCACACGAGCAGTACTTC
J: TRBJ1-1; V: TRBV5-1; size: once; D: .; CDR3: CASSLAVGGNTEAFF; DNA: TGCGCCAGCAGCTTGGCCGTAGGAGGGAACACTGAAGCTTTCTTT
J: TRBJ2-1; V: TRBV6-2/TRBV6-3; size: few; D: TRBD2; CDR3: CASSPGGSSYNEQFF; DNA: TGTGCCAGCAGTCCGGGGGGGAGCTCCTACAATGAGCAGTTCTTC
J: TRBJ2-5; V: TRBV7-8; size: few; D: .; CDR3: CASSLARVVRARETQYF; DNA: TGTGCCAGCAGCTTAGCGCGGGTAGTAAGGGCTAGAGAGACCCAGTACTTC
J: TRBJ1-5; V: TRBV12-3/TRBV12-4; size: few; D: .; CDR3: CASSSRASQPQHF; DNA: TGTGCCAGCAGTTCCAGGGCCTCTCAGCCCCAGCATTTT
J: TRBJ2-2; V: TRBV4-2; size: .; D: .; CDR3: CASSLGGLRRGGETGELFF; DNA: TGTGCCAGCAGCCTCGGGGGTTTGAGGAGAGGAGGTGAAACCGGGGAGCTGTTTTTT